The 8 T cell receptor beta chains below all came from one sample that was sequenced in a study of OX40 agonist ivuxolimab in advanced cancers. The method was the immunoSEQ multiplex PCR assay. Imported from immuneACCESS, the table was reduced by TCRdb to in-frame sequences with V and J called. These copies leave out some clones; in studies compared against another copy, an unresolved V gene accounts for under half, and the cause of the remainder is not known. The sample includes about 67,000 clones, with approximately 84% observed a single time. The ten largest clones represent around 2% of the sample. The sample here was CD4+ or CD8+ T cells sorted from blood, taken in a trial of the OX40 agonist ivuxolimab. The source of these receptors is an adult with an advanced solid tumor such as melanoma, head and neck, liver or kidney cancer.

The chain recombines TRBV10-2 with TRBJ2-3; maybe TRBD1 (5 bases). Germline-derived CDR1 and CDR2 are WSHSY and SAAADI. CDR3 length: 15 amino acids. The V end lost 8 bases, the J end lost 5 bases, and 20 bases lay between the germline ends. The CDR3 DNA sequence: TGCGCCAGCGGAAGGGGTCTCGTCCCTGAAGATACGCAGTATTTT. It encodes CASGRGLVPEDTQYF.

The chain uses TRBV9 and TRBJ2-3; D unclear. CDR3 length: 14 residues. The V gene lost 0 bases and the J gene lost 6 bases, with 11 bases spanning the gap. The germline gives CDR1 SGDLS, CDR2 YYNGEE. The CDR3 here is CASSVAFGEDTQYF. The CDR3 DNA follows: TGTGCCAGCAGCGTAGCGTTTGGAGAGGATACGCAGTATTTT.

This sequence joins TRBV10-3 and TRBJ1-2; weak D call: TRBD1 (6 bases). From germline, CDR1 is ENHRY and CDR2 SYGVKD. V lost 1 base and J 5 bases, leaving 11 bases between the germline ends. The CDR3 is made up of 14 amino acids. CDR3 bases: TGTGCCATCAGTGAGTTACAGGGTCGGTATGGCTACACCTTC. It codes for CAISELQGRYGYTF.

The CDR3 protein is CAISESRTSSYEQYF. The CDR3 region has the DNA TGTGCCATCAGTGAGTCGAGGACTAGCTCCTACGAGCAGTACTTC. The rearrangement uses TRBV10-3 and TRBJ2-7; TRBD2 matches 7 bases. The J segment lost 0 bases and the V segment lost 0 bases, leaving 2 bases of the junction unmatched. In germline, CDR1 is ENHRY, CDR2 SYGVKD. This CDR3 is built from 15 residues.

J is TRBJ1-4 and V is TRBV5-4; 9 bases match TRBD1. V lost 4 bases and J lost 3; bases outside the gene matches: 7. The CDR3 loop spans 16 amino acids. Germline V lookup: CDR1 SGHNT, CDR2 YYREEE (reference sequence). The CDR3 DNA sequence: TGTGCCAGCAGCAGATGGGACAGGGTGGCTAATGAAAAACTGTTTTTT. Translated: CASSRWDRVANEKLFF. Looking up the rest from reference TRBV5-4 and TRBJ1-4 gives the full variable domain: ETGVTQSPTHLIKTRGQQVTLRCSSQSGHNTVSWYQQALGQGPQFIFQYYREEENGRGNFPPRFSGLQFPNYSSELNVNALELDDSALYLCASSRWDRVANEKLFFGSGTQLSVL.

J is TRBJ1-1 and V is TRBV29-1; no clear D. This CDR3 comprises 13 residues. Germline loops: CDR1 SQVTM, CDR2 ANQGSEA. Trimming removed 3 bases from V and 5 bases from J, with 13 bases in between. CDR3 nucleotides: TGCAGCGTTGATTCAGGCCAAAGGACTGAAGCTTTCTTT. It specifies CSVDSGQRTEAFF.

The chain is built from TRBV25-1 and TRBJ1-5; D is undetermined. This CDR3 region has 14 residues. Germline loops: CDR1 MGHDK, CDR2 SYGVNS. V lost 3 bases, J lost 0 bases, and 6 bases lay in between. The CDR3 bases are TGTGCCAGCAGTGATAACTATAGCAATCAGCCCCAGCATTTT. It codes for CASSDNYSNQPQHF.

The V and J genes are TRBV11-2 and TRBJ2-7; 8 nucleotides line up with TRBD2. Trimming at V came to 1 base and at J to 2 bases, leaving 10 bases not matched to a gene. The CDR3 has 17 residues. In germline, CDR1 is SGHAT, CDR2 FQNNGV. The CDR3 nucleotides read TGTGCCAGCAGCTTAGCCCAGAGCGGGAGCGGCGCCTACGAGCAGTACTTC. Translated: CASSLAQSGSGAYEQYF. Filled out from reference TRBV11-2 and TRBJ2-7, the complete variable domain reads EAGVAQSPRYKIIEKRQSVAFWCNPISGHATLYWYQQILGQGPKLLIQFQNNGVVDDSQLPKDRFSAERLKGVDSTLKIQPAKLEDSAVYLCASSLAQSGSGAYEQYFGPGTRLTVT.